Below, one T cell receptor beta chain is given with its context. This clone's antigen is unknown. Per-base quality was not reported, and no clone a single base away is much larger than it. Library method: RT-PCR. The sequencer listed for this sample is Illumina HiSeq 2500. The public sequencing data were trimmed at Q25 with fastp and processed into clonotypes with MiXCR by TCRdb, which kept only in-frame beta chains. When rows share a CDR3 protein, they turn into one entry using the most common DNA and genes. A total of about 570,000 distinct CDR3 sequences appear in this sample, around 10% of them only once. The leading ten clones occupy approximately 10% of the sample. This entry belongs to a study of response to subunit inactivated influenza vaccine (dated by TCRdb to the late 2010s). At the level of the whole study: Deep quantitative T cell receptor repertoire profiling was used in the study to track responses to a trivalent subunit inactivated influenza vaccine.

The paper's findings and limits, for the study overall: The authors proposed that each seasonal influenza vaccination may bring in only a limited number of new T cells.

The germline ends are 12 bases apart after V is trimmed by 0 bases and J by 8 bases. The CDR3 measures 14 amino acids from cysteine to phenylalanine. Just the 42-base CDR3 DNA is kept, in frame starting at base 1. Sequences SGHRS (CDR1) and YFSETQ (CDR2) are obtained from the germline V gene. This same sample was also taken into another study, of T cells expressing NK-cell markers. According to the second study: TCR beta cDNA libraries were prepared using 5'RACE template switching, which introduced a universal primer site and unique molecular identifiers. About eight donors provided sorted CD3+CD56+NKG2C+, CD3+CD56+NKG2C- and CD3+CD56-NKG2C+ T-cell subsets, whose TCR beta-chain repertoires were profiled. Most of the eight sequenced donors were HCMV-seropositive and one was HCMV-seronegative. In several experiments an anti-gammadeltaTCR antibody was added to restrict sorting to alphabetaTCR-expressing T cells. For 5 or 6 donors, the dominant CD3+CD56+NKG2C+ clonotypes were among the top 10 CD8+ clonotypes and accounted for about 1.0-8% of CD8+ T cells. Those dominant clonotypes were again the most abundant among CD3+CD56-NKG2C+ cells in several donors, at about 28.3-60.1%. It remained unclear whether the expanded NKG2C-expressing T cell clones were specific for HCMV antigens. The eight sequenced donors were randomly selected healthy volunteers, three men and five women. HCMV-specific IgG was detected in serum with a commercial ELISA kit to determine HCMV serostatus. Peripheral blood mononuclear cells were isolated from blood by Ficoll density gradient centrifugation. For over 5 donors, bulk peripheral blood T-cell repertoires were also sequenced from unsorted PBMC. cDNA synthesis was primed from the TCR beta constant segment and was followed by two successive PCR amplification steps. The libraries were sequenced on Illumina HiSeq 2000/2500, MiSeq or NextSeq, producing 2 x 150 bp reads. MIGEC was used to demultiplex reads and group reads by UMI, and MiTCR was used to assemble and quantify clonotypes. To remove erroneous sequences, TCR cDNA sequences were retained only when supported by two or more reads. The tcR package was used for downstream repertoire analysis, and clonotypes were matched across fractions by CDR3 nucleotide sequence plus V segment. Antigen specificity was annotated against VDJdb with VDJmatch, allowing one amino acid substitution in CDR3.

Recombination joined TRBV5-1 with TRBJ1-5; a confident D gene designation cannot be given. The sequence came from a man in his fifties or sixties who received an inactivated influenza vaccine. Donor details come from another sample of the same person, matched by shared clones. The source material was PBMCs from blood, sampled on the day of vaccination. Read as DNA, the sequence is TGCGCCAGCAGCTTGGACGGAGTATCAGAGCCCCAGCATTTT. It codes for CASSLDGVSEPQHF. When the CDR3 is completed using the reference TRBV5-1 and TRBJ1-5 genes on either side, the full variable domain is KAGVTQTPRYLIKTRGQQVTLSCSPISGHRSVSWYQQTPGQGLQFLFEYFSETQRNKGNFPGRFSGRQFSNSRSEMNVSTLELGDSALYLCASSLDGVSEPQHFGDGTRLSIL.